Following are 26 T cell receptor beta chains from one sample sequenced in a study of shared clonotypes between healthy human individuals. The data were produced by immunoSEQ multiplex PCR, yet TCRdb's version contains in-frame clones alone and is incomplete. The sample holds approximately 350,000 clones, about 96% seen once. Sequencing used memory CD8+ T cells sorted from blood. Subset denoted: CD45RO+ cells pooled with CCR7-negative TemRA cells. These receptors came from a man aged 25 to 45 in good health.

The count of this clone is one. The chain employs TRBV5-1 and TRBJ1-4; 9 bases are a match to TRBD1. Germline CDR1 and CDR2: SGHRS and YFSETQ. The J segment lost 5 bases and the V segment lost 4 bases, leaving 6 bases of the junction unmatched. This CDR3 region has 15 residues. CDR3 in amino acids: CASSAAGTGNEKLFF. CDR3 DNA: TGCGCCAGCAGCGCTGCCGGGACAGGGAATGAAAAACTGTTTTTT.

The chain links TRBV5-4 to TRBJ1-2, with TRBD1 matching 9 bases. CDR1 and CDR2 from the germline V gene are SGHNT and YYREEE (reference sequence). The CDR3 consists of 15 residues. The junction had 8 bases not matched to a gene; V was cut back by 3 bases and J by 5 bases. DNA for the CDR3: TGTGCCAGCAGCTCCCAGGACAGGGGAGGGTATGGCTACACCTTC. Translation gives CASSSQDRGGYGYTF.

This clone was observed a single time. Other DNA sequences within the sample encode an identical CDR3. The chain uses TRBV19 and TRBJ2-1; 8 bases are a match to TRBD2. Losses at the gene ends were 2 bases for V and 4 bases for J; bases not matched to a gene: 4. Germline values: CDR1 LNHDA, CDR2 SQIVND (reference sequence). The CDR3 sequence is 15 residues long. In nucleotides, the CDR3 is TGTGCCAGTAGTATAACTAGCGGCTTATACAATGAGCAGTTCTTC. Its protein product is CASSITSGLYNEQFF.

This chain connects TRBV19 to TRBJ2-3; D is uncertain. Trimming pared 6 bases from V and 2 bases from J, leaving 15 bases between. In germline, CDR1 is LNHDA, CDR2 SQIVND (reference sequence). The length of the CDR3 is 15 residues. The CDR3 DNA reads TGTGCCAGTAGCTGGTCGCTGAAGCCCACAGATACGCAGTATTTT. Protein sequence: CASSWSLKPTDTQYF.

The J gene is TRBJ2-3, the V gene TRBV28, with TRBD2 matching over 10 bases. With 8 bases clipped from V and 4 bases from J, the junction kept 9 bases outside the gene matches. This CDR3 is 15 amino acids long. Germline V lookup: CDR1 MDHEN, CDR2 SYDVKM. The CDR3 DNA sequence: TGTGCCAGCGGGGGAGGAGCGGGAGGGGCAGATACGCAGTATTTT. This codes for CASGGGAGGADTQYF.

This sequence joins TRBV6-5 and TRBJ2-7; D possibly matches TRBD1 or TRBD2 (7 bases each). Trimming removed 0 bases at V and 4 bases at J, with 16 bases between. Germline V gives CDR1 MNHEY, CDR2 SVGAGI. This CDR3 contains 16 residues. CDR3: CASSYSGGTASYEQYF. CDR3 DNA sequence: TGTGCCAGCAGTTACTCGGGGGGGACAGCTTCTTACGAGCAGTACTTC.

The chain carries TRBV6-5 and TRBJ2-7, with 7 positions matching TRBD2. The germline V gene encodes CDR1 MNHEY and CDR2 SVGAGI. This CDR3 is 16 amino acids long. Losses at the gene ends were 0 bases for V and 3 bases for J; bases not matched to a gene: 8. CDR3 nucleotides: TGTGCCAGCAGTTACTCGCCTAGCGGACTCTTCTACGAGCAGTACTTC. It translates to CASSYSPSGLFYEQYF.

Comment on this clone: Other DNA sequences from this sample encode an identical CDR3 as well. CDR3 sequence: CASSLAGRETQYF. Here the CDR3 DNA reads TGTGCCAGCAGCTTGGCGGGCAGGGAGACCCAGTACTTC. The V gene is TRBV7-9, the J gene TRBJ2-5, with D possibly matching TRBD2 (5 bases). The CDR3 totals 13 residues. Trimming removed 3 bases at V and 5 bases at J, with 10 bases between. Germline CDR1 is SEHNR and CDR2 is FQNEAQ (reference sequence).

The chain employs TRBV25-1 and TRBJ1-1; 8 nucleotides align to TRBD1. The CDR3 is 13 residues long. V shed 3 bases, J shed 4 bases, and the junction held 1 base outside the gene matches. The germline CDR1 and CDR2 sequences are MGHDK and SYGVNS. CDR3 in amino acids: CASSEGQATEAFF. The CDR3 DNA reads as TGTGCCAGCAGTGAGGGACAGGCCACTGAAGCTTTCTTT. Based on the CDR3 plus reference TRBV25-1 and TRBJ1-1, the full variable domain is EADIYQTPRYLVIGTGKKITLECSQTMGHDKMYWYQQDPGMELHLIHYSYGVNSTEKGDLSSESTVSRIRTEHFPLTLESARPSHTSQYLCASSEGQATEAFFGQGTRLTVV.

The chain joins TRBV20-1 to TRBJ2-7, with a tentative D call TRBD1 (5 bases). V was pared by 7 bases and J by 5 bases, with 9 bases between. The CDR3 is made up of 10 amino acids. Looked up from germline, CDR1 is DFQATT and CDR2 is SNEGSKA (reference sequence). CDR3 sequence: CSGWGNEQYF. The CDR3 DNA sequence: TGCAGTGGATGGGGCAACGAGCAGTACTTC.

This clone was detected once. CDR3 region: CASSLDPGASYEQYF. CDR3 bases: TGTGCCAGCAGCTTAGATCCAGGGGCAAGCTACGAGCAGTACTTC. The chain carries TRBV7-8 and TRBJ2-7; D is possibly TRBD1 (6 bases). The CDR3 sequence is 15 residues long. CDR1 is SGHVS and CDR2 is FQNEAQ in the germline V gene. V lost 1 base and J 3 bases, leaving 13 bases between the germline ends.

The V call is TRBV28, the J call TRBJ2-7, with 7 bases matching TRBD2. J was trimmed by 1 base and V by 9 bases; bases with no gene match: 6. This CDR3 region has 13 residues. CDR1 and CDR2 from the germline V gene are MDHEN and SYDVKM. The CDR3 nucleotides read TGTGCCAGTTGGGGAGGGGATTCCTACGAGCAGTACTTC. Its translation is CASWGGDSYEQYF.

This chain joins TRBV28 and TRBJ1-5; TRBD1 aligns across 10 bases. Per the germline V gene, CDR1 is MDHEN and CDR2 is SYDVKM. The CDR3 is 20 amino acids. The V and J ends lost 5 bases and 0 bases, in that order; junction bases with no gene match: 16. DNA for the CDR3: TGTGCCAGCAGTAACAAAAGACAGGGGGCGAGAAGATATAGCAATCAGCCCCAGCATTTT. It translates to CASSNKRQGARRYSNQPQHF.

The J gene is TRBJ2-1, the V gene TRBV7-9; the match to TRBD2 covers 8 bases. The V and J ends lost 5 bases and 1 base, in that order; junction bases with no gene match: 13. The V gene's germline CDR1 is SEHNR and CDR2 FQNEAQ (reference sequence). The CDR3 has 18 amino acids. The CDR3: CASSPSGLSGRSYNEQFF. CDR3 nucleotides: TGTGCCAGCAGCCCCTCGGGGCTGAGCGGGAGATCCTACAATGAGCAGTTCTTC.

The gene calls are TRBV6-4 and TRBJ2-2, with D possibly matching TRBD1 (6 bases). Between the trimmed V and J ends, which lost 7 bases and 0 bases, there was a span of 15 bases. The CDR3 loop spans 16 amino acids. Germline V gene data show CDR1 as MRHNA and CDR2 as SNTAGT. CDR3 amino acids: CASNLGQLANTGELFF. CDR3 nucleotide sequence: TGTGCCAGCAATTTAGGACAGTTGGCGAACACCGGGGAGCTGTTTTTT.

The V gene is TRBV7-3, the J gene TRBJ2-1, with D unclear. Trimming pared 0 bases from V and 4 bases from J, leaving 7 bases between. The CDR3 runs to 14 residues. CDR1 is SGHTA, CDR2 FQGTGA, per germline. CDR3 sequence reads: CASSLTIGYNEQFF. In nucleotides, the CDR3 is TGTGCCAGCAGCTTAACCATTGGTTACAATGAGCAGTTCTTC.

This clone has a single count. The chain employs TRBV5-1 and TRBJ2-5; 9 nucleotides line up with TRBD2. Germline trimming cut 4 bases from V and 3 bases from J; bases unmatched to any gene: 4. The CDR3 loop spans 14 amino acids. The germline V gene has CDR1 SGHRS and CDR2 YFSETQ. In DNA form, the CDR3 reads TGCGCCAGCAGCACGACTAGCGGAGAAGAGACCCAGTACTTC. Protein sequence: CASSTTSGEETQYF. The variable domain in full, completed from reference TRBV5-1 and TRBJ2-5, reads KAGVTQTPRYLIKTRGQQVTLSCSPISGHRSVSWYQQTPGQGLQFLFEYFSETQRNKGNFPGRFSGRQFSNSRSEMNVSTLELGDSALYLCASSTTSGEETQYFGPGTRLLVL.

The chain recombines TRBV5-4 with TRBJ2-1; 11 bases agree with TRBD2. This CDR3 spans 17 amino acids. The V gene end was trimmed by 0 bases and the J gene end by 8 bases; junction bases not matched to a gene: 10. Looked up from germline, CDR1 is SGHNT and CDR2 is YYREEE (reference sequence). The CDR3: CASSLGGRLAGRDEQFF. CDR3 bases: TGTGCCAGCAGCTTGGGGGGGAGACTAGCGGGAAGGGATGAGCAGTTCTTC.

The J gene is TRBJ2-1, the V gene TRBV18, with 11 positions matching TRBD2. CDR1 is KGHSH, CDR2 LQKENI, per germline. CDR3 size: 15 residues. After removal of 1 base from V and 7 bases from J, the junction contained 3 bases not matched to a gene. The DNA for the CDR3 is TGTGCCAGCTCACCACTAGCGGGAGGGTGGAATGAGCAGTTCTTC. It is translated as CASSPLAGGWNEQFF. The whole variable domain, remainder taken from reference TRBV18 and TRBJ2-1, is NAGVMQNPRHLVRRRGQEARLRCSPMKGHSHVYWYRQLPEEGLKFMVYLQKENIIDESGMPKERFSAEFPKEGPSILRIQQVVRGDSAAYFCASSPLAGGWNEQFFGPGTRLTVL.

The chain uses TRBV20-1 and TRBJ2-1; D is perhaps TRBD2 (5 bases). Trimming took 1 base from V and 8 from J, leaving 6 bases between them. The CDR3 covers 11 residues. Germline CDR1 reads DFQATT; CDR2 reads SNEGSKA (reference sequence). The CDR3 sequence is CSARVRDEQFF. CDR3 coding DNA: TGCAGTGCTAGAGTGAGGGATGAGCAGTTCTTC.

This rearrangement joins TRBV9 to TRBJ2-1; 9 nucleotides line up with TRBD2. With V trimmed by 0 bases and J by 2 bases, 3 bases remained unmatched. The CDR3 extends over 16 amino acids. Germline V CDR1 and CDR2: SGDLS, YYNGEE. The CDR3 coding sequence is TGTGCCAGCAGCGTAGAAGGACTAGCGACCTACAATGAGCAGTTCTTC. Its translation: CASSVEGLATYNEQFF.

The chain is built from TRBV7-2 and TRBJ2-1; D not certain. Looked up from germline, CDR1 is SGHTA and CDR2 is FQGNSA. This CDR3 is built from 13 residues. The V end was cut by 1 base, the J end by 15 bases, with 16 bases between. The CDR3 DNA reads TGTGCCAGCAGCTTAGTGTCGGCTAATCCTCGGTTCTTC. This translates into CASSLVSANPRFF.

The rearrangement uses TRBV5-1 and TRBJ1-2, with 9 bases identical to TRBD1. The V gene end was trimmed by 4 bases and the J gene end by 4 bases; junction bases not matched to a gene: 5. This CDR3 spans 14 amino acids. Looked up from germline, CDR1 is SGHRS and CDR2 is YFSETQ. This CDR3 reads CASSPGQGVYGYTF. The CDR3 region has the DNA TGCGCCAGCAGCCCGGGACAGGGAGTCTATGGCTACACCTTC.

The rearrangement links TRBV19 to TRBJ1-5; 8 bases line up with TRBD1. Trimming removed 7 bases from V and 6 bases from J; junction bases left unmatched: 2. The CDR3 totals 12 residues. Germline CDR1 reads LNHDA; CDR2 reads SQIVND (reference sequence). Here the CDR3 reads CASTQGGQPQHF. CDR3 sequence (DNA): TGTGCCAGTACACAGGGGGGTCAGCCCCAGCATTTT. The full variable domain, completed using reference TRBV19 and TRBJ1-5, is DGGITQSPKYLFRKEGQNVTLSCEQNLNHDAMYWYRQDPGQGLRLIYYSQIVNDFQKGDIAEGYSVSREKKESFPLTVTSAQKNPTAFYLCASTQGGQPQHFGDGTRLSIL.

This chain links TRBV30 with TRBJ2-3; D remains unclear. The V gene lost 2 bases and the J gene lost 2 bases, with 11 bases spanning the gap. Germline CDR1 GTSNPN, CDR2 SVGIG (reference sequence). CDR3 length equals 14 residues. The CDR3: CAWSRSRFTDTQYF. For the CDR3, the DNA is TGTGCCTGGAGTCGGTCCAGGTTCACAGATACGCAGTATTTT.

This rearrangement joins TRBV5-6 to TRBJ2-3; D is undetermined. Trimming cost V 2 bases and J 0 bases, with 4 bases left between them. CDR3 length equals 13 residues. The germline CDR1 and CDR2 sequences are SGHDT and YYEEEE. The CDR3 spells CASSFGSTDTQYF. CDR3 DNA: TGTGCCAGCAGCTTCGGGAGCACAGATACGCAGTATTTT.